This TCR beta chain was found in a study of blood T cells in healthy people across ages. Whole-study findings and limits: The lack of PBMC sorting stopped any conclusive naive versus antigen-experienced comparison. The diversity estimates, figures obtained from one million T cells, were considered underestimates. Per million T cells, TCR beta diversity dropped roughly linearly as age increased.

Primed by a sample-barcoded 5' primer and a J-beta primer mix, a second PCR proceeded for about 7 to 11 cycles. TCRdb ran MiXCR on the 5' RACE reads and lists one entry per CDR3 protein. The table records 700,000 to 1,000,000 distinct CDR3 sequences, roughly 44% of them present only once. The CDR3 has 16 amino acids. Per germline, CDR1 SGHTA and CDR2 FQGNSA. For this clonotype: Its antigen is unidentified.

The specimen was blood. This chain connects TRBV7-2 to TRBJ2-4; 11 bases map to TRBD1. The J call may be in error: the DNA end matches TRBJ2-7 better. The sequence was collected from a man aged 60-69 years in good health. CDR3 coding DNA: TGTGCCAGCAGCTTCCCAGGGGGACAGGGGGCCTACGAGCAGTACTTC. Its protein is CASSFPGGQGAYEQYF.